This TCR beta chain was found in a study of CD8+ T cells in alopecia areata. Regarding the study as a whole: Among the cells sequenced in scalp samples are also the resident alphabeta T cells of normal skin.

Collection of lesional scalp punch biopsies and peripheral blood was performed in alopecia areata patients. Reverse transcription of extracted RNA yielded cDNA, which provided the sequencing template. Sequenced by immunoSEQ multiplex PCR; TCRdb stores in-frame clones only, minus some. Of around 60,000 clones listed, about 44% were seen once; the top ten hold about 51%. This clone was found a few times. The antigen remains undetermined. The CDR3 is made up of 12 amino acids. Trimming removed 3 bases from V and 6 bases from J, with 9 bases in between. Germline V gives CDR1 ENHRY, CDR2 SYGVKD. The origin of this receptor is a human donor with alopecia areata. The chain carries TRBV10-3 and TRBJ2-7; TRBD2 might be the D (6 bases). Sequenced: NKG2D-low CD8+ T cells sorted from blood. The CDR3 here is CAISDWGGEQYF. For the CDR3, the DNA is TGTGCCATCAGTGATTGGGGAGGCGAGCAGTACTTC.